The subject of this entry is one T cell receptor beta chain. One Seattle source followed patients from active infection through their disease course. The record originates from a study of blood T cell repertoires in COVID-19. About the research overall: Whether acute or convalescent, the COVID-19 samples came from the United States, Italy and Spain. T cells, B-cell-depleted T cells, or PBMCs provided the cDNA or gDNA that served as material.

There are 16 residues in the CDR3. V was trimmed by 1 base and J by 0 bases, leaving 15 bases between them. Germline CDR1 GTSNPN, CDR2 SVGIG (reference sequence). Produced via immunoSEQ multiplex PCR; TCRdb's table is partial and in-frame only. The repertoire holds over 70,000 clones, 75% to 80% seen once, with approximately 6.3% in the top ten. The clonotype originates from a man between 70 and 80 years old with COVID-19, enrolled during active disease. The sample taken for sequencing was peripheral blood. This sequence joins TRBV30 and TRBJ1-2; D not resolved. CDR3 in DNA: TGTGCCTGGAGTGGAGGCGCCAGTAAAGCTAACTATGGCTACACCTTC. Its protein is CAWSGGASKANYGYTF. The whole variable domain, remainder taken from reference TRBV30 and TRBJ1-2, is SQTIHQWPATLVQPVGSPLSLECTVEGTSNPNLYWYRQAAGRGLQLLFYSVGIGQISSEVPQNLSASRPQDRQFILSSKKLLLSDSGFYLCAWSGGASKANYGYTFGSGTRLTVV.